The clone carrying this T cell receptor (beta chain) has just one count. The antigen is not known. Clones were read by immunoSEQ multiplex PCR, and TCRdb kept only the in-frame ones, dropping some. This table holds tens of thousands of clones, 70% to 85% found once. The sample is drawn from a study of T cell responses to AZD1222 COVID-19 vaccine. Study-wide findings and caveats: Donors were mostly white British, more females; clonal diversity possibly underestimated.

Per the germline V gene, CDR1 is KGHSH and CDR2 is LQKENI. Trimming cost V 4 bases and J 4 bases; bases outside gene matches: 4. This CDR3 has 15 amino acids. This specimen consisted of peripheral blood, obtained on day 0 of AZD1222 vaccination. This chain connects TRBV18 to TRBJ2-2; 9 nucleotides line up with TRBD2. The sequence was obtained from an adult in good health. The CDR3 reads CASSRLAVITGELFF. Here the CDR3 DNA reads TGTGCCAGCTCACGACTAGCGGTAATCACCGGGGAGCTGTTTTTT.